The present T cell receptor beta chain was sequenced within a study of blood T cell repertoires in COVID-19. Across the study: Samples representing acute and convalescent COVID-19 were sourced from the United States, Italy and Spain. PBMCs, B-cell-depleted T cells, or T cells were the source of the cDNA or gDNA that made up the material.

Per the original methods: It was from reference gene primer amplification that nucleated cell counts were estimated. Using immunoSEQ multiplex PCR, the repertoire was profiled, and TCRdb retains in-frame clones only, with some absent. The DNA gave D and trimming, while V, J and clone size come from that table. The sample shows around 330,000 clones, 70% to 90% of them seen only once. The germline CDR1 and CDR2 sequences are GTSNPN and SVGIG (reference sequence). The CDR3 spans 13 residues. V was cut by 2 bases and J by 6 bases, with 14 bases left in between. The sequence was obtained from a woman aged 45-65 years with active or convalescent COVID-19. The sample consisted of peripheral blood. The V gene is TRBV30, the J gene TRBJ2-7; D might be TRBD2 (5 bases). The CDR3 coding sequence is TGTGCCTGGAGTCCAGGACTCACGGGCGAGCAGTACTTC. Amino acid sequence: CAWSPGLTGEQYF.